The present TCR beta chain was sequenced within a study of regulatory T cells in long-lasting Graves disease. At the level of the study: Those Graves' patients who were newly diagnosed had been on antithyroid drugs under 3 months. Study conclusions and caveats: Newly diagnosed Graves' patients had higher TCR diversity than persistent ones. TRBV28 was favored in persistent disease, as were TRBJ1-2 and TRBJ2-5.

Comment on this clonotype: Its target is unknown.

Time point in this sample: newly diagnosed GD, antithyroid drugs for less than 3 months. Preparation of the TCR library used RNA extracted from PBMCs. Clinicians diagnosed Graves' disease using American Thyroid Association guidelines. The V end lost 5 bases, the J end lost 6 bases, and 15 bases lay between the germline ends. The CDR3 totals 14 residues. Germline V gene sequence: CDR1 SEHNR, CDR2 FQNEAQ (reference sequence). TCR beta libraries were built with iRepertoire HTBI primers and Arm-PCR of CDR3 regions. TCRdb passed the multiplex PCR reads through MiXCR, listing each CDR3 protein once. The sample consists of under 300,000 distinct CDR3 sequences, around 21% of them appearing once.

The receptor was isolated from a female donor with Graves disease. Sample: peripheral blood mononuclear cells (PBMCs), taken at new diagnosis, from a patient treated with antithyroid drugs. The rearrangement joins TRBV7-9 to TRBJ2-3, with a tentative D call TRBD1 (5 bases). CDR3 loop: CASSASGRADTQYF. DNA for the CDR3: TGTGCCAGCAGCGCATCGGGCAGGGCGGATACGCAGTATTTT. Filled out from reference TRBV7-9 and TRBJ2-3, the complete variable domain reads DTGVSQNPRHKITKRGQNVTFRCDPISEHNRLYWYRQTLGQGPEFLTYFQNEAQLEKSRLLSDRFSAERPKGSFSTLEIQRTEQGDSAMYLCASSASGRADTQYFGPGTRLTVL.